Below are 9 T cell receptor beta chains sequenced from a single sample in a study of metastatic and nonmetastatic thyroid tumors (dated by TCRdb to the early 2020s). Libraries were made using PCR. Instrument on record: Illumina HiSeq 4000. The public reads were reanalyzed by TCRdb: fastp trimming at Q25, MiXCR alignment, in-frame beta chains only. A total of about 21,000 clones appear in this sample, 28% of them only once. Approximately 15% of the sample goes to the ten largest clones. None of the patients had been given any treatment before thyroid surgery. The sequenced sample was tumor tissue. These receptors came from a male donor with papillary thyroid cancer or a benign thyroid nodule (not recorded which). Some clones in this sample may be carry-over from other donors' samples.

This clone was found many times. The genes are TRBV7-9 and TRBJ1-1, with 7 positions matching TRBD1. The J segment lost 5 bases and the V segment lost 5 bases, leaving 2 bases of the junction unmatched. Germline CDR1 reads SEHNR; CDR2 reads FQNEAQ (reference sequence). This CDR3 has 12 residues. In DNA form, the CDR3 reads TGTGCCAGCAGCGCGACAGGGACTGAAGCTTTCTTT. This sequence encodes CASSATGTEAFF.

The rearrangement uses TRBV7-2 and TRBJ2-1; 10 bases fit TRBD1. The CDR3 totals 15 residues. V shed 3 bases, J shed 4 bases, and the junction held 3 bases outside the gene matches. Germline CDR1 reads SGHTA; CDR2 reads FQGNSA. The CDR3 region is CASSLGQGLYNEQFF. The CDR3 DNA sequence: TGTGCCAGCAGCTTGGGACAGGGGCTATACAATGAGCAGTTCTTC.

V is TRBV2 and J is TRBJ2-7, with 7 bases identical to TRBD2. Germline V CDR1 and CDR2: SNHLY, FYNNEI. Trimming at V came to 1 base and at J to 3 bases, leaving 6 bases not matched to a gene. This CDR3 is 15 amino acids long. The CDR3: CASSEGLAVGYEQYF. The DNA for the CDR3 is TGTGCCAGCAGTGAAGGCCTAGCGGTGGGCTACGAGCAGTACTTC.

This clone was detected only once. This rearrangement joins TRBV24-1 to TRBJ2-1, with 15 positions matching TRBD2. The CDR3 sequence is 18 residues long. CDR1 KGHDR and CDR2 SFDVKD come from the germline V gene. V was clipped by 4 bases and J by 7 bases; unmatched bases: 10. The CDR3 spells CATSDEGGLAGGRNEQFF. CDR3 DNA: TGTGCCACCAGTGACGAGGGGGGACTAGCGGGAGGTAGGAATGAGCAGTTCTTC.

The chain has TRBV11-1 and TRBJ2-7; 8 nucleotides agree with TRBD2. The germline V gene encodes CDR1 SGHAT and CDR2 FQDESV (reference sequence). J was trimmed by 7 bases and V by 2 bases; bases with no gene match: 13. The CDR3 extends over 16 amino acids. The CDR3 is CASSLMVGRAAVEQYF. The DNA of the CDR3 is TGTGCCAGCAGCTTAATGGTCGGGAGGGCCGCGGTTGAGCAGTACTTC.

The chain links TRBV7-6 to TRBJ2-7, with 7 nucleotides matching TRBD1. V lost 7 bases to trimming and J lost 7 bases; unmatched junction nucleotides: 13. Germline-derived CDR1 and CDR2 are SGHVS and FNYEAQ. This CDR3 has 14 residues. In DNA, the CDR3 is TGTGCCAGCATCCCGCCAGGACAGGTGGGGGAGCAGTACTTC. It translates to CASIPPGQVGEQYF.

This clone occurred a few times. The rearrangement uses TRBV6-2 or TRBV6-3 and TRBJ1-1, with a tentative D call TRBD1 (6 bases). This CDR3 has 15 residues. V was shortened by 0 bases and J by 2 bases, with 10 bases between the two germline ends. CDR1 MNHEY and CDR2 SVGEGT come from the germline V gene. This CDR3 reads CASSYSNRENTEAFF. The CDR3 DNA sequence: TGTGCCAGCAGTTACTCGAACAGGGAAAACACTGAAGCTTTCTTT.

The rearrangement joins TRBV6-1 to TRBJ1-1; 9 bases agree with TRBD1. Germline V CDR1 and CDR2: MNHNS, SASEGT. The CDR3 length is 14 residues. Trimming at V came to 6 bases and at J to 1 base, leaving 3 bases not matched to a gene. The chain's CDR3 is CASRLTGGNTEAFF. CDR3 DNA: TGTGCCAGCAGATTGACAGGGGGGAACACTGAAGCTTTCTTT.

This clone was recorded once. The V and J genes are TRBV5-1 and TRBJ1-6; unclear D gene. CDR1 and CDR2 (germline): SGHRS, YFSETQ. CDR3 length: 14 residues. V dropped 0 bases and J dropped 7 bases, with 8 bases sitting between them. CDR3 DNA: TGCGCCAGCAGCTTGGAATGGAGGAATTCACCCCTCCACTTT. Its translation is CASSLEWRNSPLHF.